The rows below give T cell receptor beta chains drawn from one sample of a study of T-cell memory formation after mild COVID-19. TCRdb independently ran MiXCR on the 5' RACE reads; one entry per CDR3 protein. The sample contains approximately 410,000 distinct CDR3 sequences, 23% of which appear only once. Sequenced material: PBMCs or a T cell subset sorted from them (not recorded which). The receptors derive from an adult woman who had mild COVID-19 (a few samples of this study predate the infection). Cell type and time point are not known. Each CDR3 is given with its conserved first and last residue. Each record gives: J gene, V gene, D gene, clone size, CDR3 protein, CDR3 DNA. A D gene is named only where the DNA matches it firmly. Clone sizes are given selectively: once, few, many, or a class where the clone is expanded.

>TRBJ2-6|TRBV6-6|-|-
CASSRDGGSGANVLTF
TGTGCCAGCAGCCGGGACGGGGGCTCTGGGGCCAACGTCCTGACTTTC
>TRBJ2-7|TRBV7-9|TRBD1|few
CASSQETGGEQYF
TGTGCCAGCTCCCAGGAGACAGGGGGCGAGCAGTACTTC
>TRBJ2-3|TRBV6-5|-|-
CASSYGAGGGDTQYF
TGTGCCAGCAGTTACGGAGCGGGTGGGGGAGATACGCAGTATTTT
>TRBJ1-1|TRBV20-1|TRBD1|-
CSASRGQGAPNTEAFF
TGCAGTGCTAGTCGAGGACAGGGGGCCCCGAACACTGAAGCTTTCTTT
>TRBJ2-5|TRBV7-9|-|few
CASSRRQVGETQYF
TGTGCCAGCAGCCGCCGACAGGTCGGGGAGACCCAGTACTTC
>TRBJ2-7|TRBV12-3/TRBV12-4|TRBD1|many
CASSLEGQTGEQYF
TGTGCCAGCAGTTTAGAGGGACAGACCGGCGAGCAGTACTTC
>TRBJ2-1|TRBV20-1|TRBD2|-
CSARPFSGGGNEQFF
TGCAGTGCTAGACCCTTTAGCGGGGGGGGCAATGAGCAGTTCTTC
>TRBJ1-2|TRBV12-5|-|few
CASGLDSRYGYTF
TGTGCTAGTGGTCTGGACAGCCGATATGGCTACACCTTC
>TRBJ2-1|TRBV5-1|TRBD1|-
CASSEQGVNNEQFF
TGCGCCAGCAGCGAGCAGGGGGTGAACAATGAGCAGTTCTTC
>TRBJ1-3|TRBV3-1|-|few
CASSLPRGFSGNTIYF
TGTGCCAGCAGCCTCCCAAGGGGATTCTCTGGAAACACCATATATTTT
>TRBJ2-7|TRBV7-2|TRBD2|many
CASSLSLAGGSYEQYF
TGTGCCAGCAGCTTATCCCTAGCGGGAGGCTCCTACGAGCAGTACTTC
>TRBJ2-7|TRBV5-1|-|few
CASSPGPPRDEQYF
TGCGCCAGCAGCCCAGGGCCCCCCCGGGACGAGCAGTACTTC
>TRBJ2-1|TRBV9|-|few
CASSDRGRSNNEQFF
TGTGCCAGCAGCGACCGTGGCCGATCCAACAATGAGCAGTTCTTC
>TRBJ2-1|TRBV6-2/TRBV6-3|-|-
CASSRSLSNEQFF
TGTGCCAGCAGTCGATCCCTTAGTAATGAGCAGTTCTTC
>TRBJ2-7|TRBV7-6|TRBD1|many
CASTPGQGAYEQYF
TGTGCCAGCACCCCGGGACAGGGGGCCTACGAGCAGTACTTC
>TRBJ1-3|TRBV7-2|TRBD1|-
CASRSDRGPPGNTIYF
TGTGCCAGCAGATCGGACAGGGGGCCTCCTGGAAACACCATATATTTT
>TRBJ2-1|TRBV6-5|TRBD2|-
CASLPLSGGRSGNEQFF
TGTGCCAGCCTGCCATTAAGCGGGGGGCGGAGCGGCAATGAGCAGTTCTTC